Listed here are 28 T cell receptor beta chains from one sample, sequenced in a study of vaccination effects on CD4 cells after COVID-19. TCRdb's table, derived via immunoSEQ multiplex PCR, lists solely in-frame clones and lacks some. This table holds nearly 30,000 clones, around 85% found once. ViraFEST used viral peptide pools to expand antigen-specific CD4+ T cells before sequencing. CD4+ T cell isolation took place after 10 days of culture. Participants each got two BNT162b2 or mRNA-1273 vaccine doses. Their antigens remain unidentified. The starting material was CD4+ T cells from PBMCs cultured with SARS-CoV-2 spike peptides, obtained after COVID-19 vaccination. The receptors here all came from a human donor who received a COVID-19 vaccine. Some clones in this sample may be carry-over from other donors' samples.

The chain employs TRBV28 and TRBJ1-5; D not resolved. CDR3 length: 15 residues. V was cut by 3 bases and J by 0 bases, with 9 bases left in between. The V gene's germline CDR1 is MDHEN and CDR2 SYDVKM. In nucleotides, the CDR3 is TGTGCCAGCAGTTTCGGGAGCGATAGCAATCAGCCCCAGCATTTT. Translation: CASSFGSDSNQPQHF.

The rearrangement uses TRBV29-1 and TRBJ2-2; TRBD1 matches at 10 bases. This CDR3 spans 14 amino acids. CDR1 and CDR2 (germline): SQVTM, ANQGSEA. The V segment lost 7 bases and the J segment 6 bases; nucleotides outside the gene matches: 8. The CDR3 reads CSARGGQGSGELFF. CDR3 nucleotides: TGCAGCGCCCGCGGGGGACAGGGGTCCGGGGAGCTGTTTTTT.

This clone was found a few times. The chain couples TRBV11-2 to TRBJ2-3, with TRBD2 identical over 7 bases. Germline-derived CDR1 and CDR2 are SGHAT and FQNNGV. CDR3 length: 14 amino acids. V trimming: 1 base; J trimming: 4 bases; junction bases outside the gene matches: 2. The CDR3 DNA sequence: TGTGCCAGCAGCTTAGTTGCGGGGGCAGATACGCAGTATTTT. As protein: CASSLVAGADTQYF.

This clone occurred a few times. The chain employs TRBV18 and TRBJ2-7, with a weak D call TRBD1 (5 bases). V was trimmed by 3 bases and J by 3 bases, leaving 9 bases between them. Germline V gene lookup returns CDR1 KGHSH and CDR2 LQKENI. The CDR3 is 13 residues long. CDR3 nucleotide sequence: TGTGCCAGCTCACCGCAGGGTCTCTACGAGCAGTACGTC. Translating gives CASSPQGLYEQYV.

The V call is TRBV12-3 or TRBV12-4, the J call TRBJ2-3, with TRBD2 identical over 7 bases. With V trimmed by 8 bases and J by 1 base, 0 bases remained unmatched. The CDR3 totals 12 residues. CDR3 loop: CASGGGTDTQYF. CDR3 sequence (DNA): TGTGCCAGCGGGGGGGGCACAGATACGCAGTATTTT.

The rearrangement links TRBV6-5 to TRBJ2-7, with TRBD1 matching 7 bases. CDR3 length: 13 amino acids. CDR1 and CDR2 from the germline V gene are MNHEY and SVGAGI. V dropped 6 bases and J dropped 6; count of bases not matched to a gene: 8. This CDR3 is CASSYNRGGEQYV. The CDR3, as DNA: TGTGCCAGCAGCTACAACAGGGGTGGCGAGCAGTACGTC.

This chain joins TRBV7-2 and TRBJ2-3, with 7 positions matching TRBD1. There are 13 residues in the CDR3. Losses at the gene ends were 6 bases for V and 5 bases for J; bases not matched to a gene: 5. The V gene's germline CDR1 is SGHTA and CDR2 FQGNSA. The chain's CDR3 is CASSLNRGDTQYF. In nucleotides, the CDR3 is TGTGCCAGCAGTCTCAACAGGGGAGATACGCAGTATTTT.

The chain combines TRBV10-1 with TRBJ1-1, with no clear D. With 6 bases removed from V and 1 base from J, the gap between germline ends came to 9 bases. Looked up from germline, CDR1 is WNHNN and CDR2 is SYGVQD (reference sequence). The CDR3 is made up of 13 amino acids. The CDR3 sequence: CASSTTQNTEAFF. The CDR3, as DNA: TGCGCCAGCAGCACAACACAGAACACTGAAGCTTTCTTT.

The chain employs TRBV19 and TRBJ1-2; D is ambiguous. Per the germline V gene, CDR1 is LNHDA and CDR2 is SQIVND (reference sequence). The CDR3 totals 12 residues. V was cut by 4 bases and J by 8 bases, with 11 bases left in between. The chain's CDR3 is CASSNRYEGYTF. CDR3 coding DNA: TGTGCCAGTAGTAACCGTTACGAGGGCTACACCTTC.

The gene calls are TRBV5-1 and TRBJ2-2, with a possible D match to TRBD1 (6 bases). Germline loops: CDR1 SGHRS, CDR2 YFSETQ. This CDR3 is 16 amino acids long. Trimming removed 7 bases from V and 0 bases from J, with 16 bases in between. CDR3 amino acids: CASGVQGPPNTGELFF. The CDR3 DNA is TGCGCCAGCGGAGTCCAGGGGCCACCGAACACCGGGGAGCTGTTTTTT. The full variable domain, with the rest looked up from reference TRBV5-1 and TRBJ2-2, is KAGVTQTPRYLIKTRGQQVTLSCSPISGHRSVSWYQQTPGQGLQFLFEYFSETQRNKGNFPGRFSGRQFSNSRSEMNVSTLELGDSALYLCASGVQGPPNTGELFFGEGSRLTVL.

The chain carries TRBV6-5 and TRBJ1-4; possible D gene TRBD1, 6 bases. The CDR3 covers 14 residues. V shed 6 bases and J shed 6 bases, with 14 bases lying between them. Germline values: CDR1 MNHEY, CDR2 SVGAGI. CDR3 region: CASSGLNRDEKLFF. DNA of the CDR3: TGTGCCAGCAGCGGACTCAACAGGGATGAAAAACTGTTTTTT.

The J gene is TRBJ1-6, the V gene TRBV6-2 or TRBV6-3, with 8 positions matching TRBD1. Trimming removed 5 bases from V and 7 bases from J; junction bases left unmatched: 7. This CDR3 is 15 amino acids long. Looked up from germline, CDR1 is MNHEY and CDR2 is SVGEGT. This chain's CDR3 is CASSQRDRMNSPLHF. In nucleotides, the CDR3 is TGTGCCAGCAGTCAAAGGGACAGGATGAATTCACCCCTCCACTTT.

This chain joins TRBV4-1 and TRBJ1-2; 7 bases are a match to TRBD1. The ends lost 7 bases at V and 6 bases at J; junction bases unmatched: 14. CDR3 length equals 15 residues. CDR1 and CDR2 from the germline V gene are MGHRA and YSYEKL. CDR3 sequence reads: CASNRDSAFRDGYTF. CDR3 nucleotides: TGCGCCAGCAACCGGGACAGTGCCTTTAGGGATGGCTACACCTTC.

This rearrangement joins TRBV24-1 to TRBJ2-5; 9 nucleotides line up with TRBD1. The CDR3 is made up of 16 amino acids. V trimming: 4 bases; J trimming: 6 bases; junction bases outside the gene matches: 11. Germline V gene lookup returns CDR1 KGHDR and CDR2 SFDVKD. The CDR3 loop is CATSDPGTGSEKTQYF. In nucleotides, the CDR3 is TGTGCCACCAGTGACCCCGGGACAGGGTCGGAAAAGACCCAGTACTTC.

The V call is TRBV12-2, the J call TRBJ2-7. TRBV12-2 is designated a pseudogene. The CDR3 sequence is 13 residues long. The CDR3 is CASRFPLGCEQYV. Here the CDR3 DNA reads TGTGCAAGTCGCTTTCCTCTGGGGTGCGAGCAGTACGTC.

CDR3 sequence reads: CASSQNPGQGMGTTNEKLFF. CDR3 bases: TGCGCCAGCAGCCAAAATCCGGGACAGGGCATGGGGACAACTAATGAAAAACTGTTTTTT. This rearrangement joins TRBV5-1 to TRBJ1-4; 9 bases map to TRBD1. After removal of 4 bases from V and 0 bases from J, the junction contained 16 bases not matched to a gene. The CDR3 has 20 residues. Germline V gene data show CDR1 as SGHRS and CDR2 as YFSETQ.

This clone has more than one count but fewer than ten. Other DNA sequences in this sample translate to the same CDR3. The CDR3 sequence: CSATGQINEKLFF. The CDR3 DNA follows: TGCAGCGCCACGGGACAGATAAATGAAAAACTGTTTTTT. V usage is TRBV29-1 and J usage is TRBJ1-4; TRBD1 matches 7 bases. The V segment lost 7 bases and the J segment 5 bases; nucleotides outside the gene matches: 7. CDR3 length equals 13 residues. CDR1 is SQVTM, CDR2 ANQGSEA, per germline.

The chain is built from TRBV6-5 and TRBJ2-3; D is perhaps TRBD2 (5 bases). The CDR3 runs 15 residues. Germline lookup yields CDR1 MNHEY and CDR2 SVGAGI. Between the trimmed V and J ends, which lost 7 bases and 4 bases, there was a span of 18 bases. The CDR3 nucleotides read TGTGCCAGCACCGATTTTGGGAGAGGGCCAGATACGCAGTATTTT. It yields the protein CASTDFGRGPDTQYF.

The gene calls are TRBV5-1 and TRBJ1-6, with TRBD1 matching over 9 bases. V was pared by 4 bases and J by 10 bases, with 12 bases of the junction left unmatched. CDR3 length: 16 amino acids. Germline V gives CDR1 SGHRS, CDR2 YFSETQ. The CDR3 bases are TGCGCCAGCAGCCTTAACCAGGGACAGGGCTACTCACCCCTCCACTTT. Its translation is CASSLNQGQGYSPLHF.

This chain connects TRBV7-2 to TRBJ2-5; TRBD2 agrees at 11 bases. J was trimmed by 4 bases and V by 4 bases; bases with no gene match: 2. This CDR3 region has 14 residues. Germline CDR1 reads SGHTA; CDR2 reads FQGNSA. The CDR3 coding sequence is TGTGCCAGCAGCTCGGGACTAGCGGTAGAGACCCAGTACTTC. Residues: CASSSGLAVETQYF.

The rearrangement uses TRBV18 and TRBJ2-1; D assignment may be TRBD1 or TRBD2 (5 bases each). CDR3 length: 15 amino acids. The germline CDR1 and CDR2 sequences are KGHSH and LQKENI. V was trimmed by 11 bases and J by 2 bases, leaving 19 bases between them. CDR3 nucleotides: TGTGCCGGAGGCGAGCAGGGCTTCACCTACAATGAGCAGTTCTTC. Residues: CAGGEQGFTYNEQFF.

V gene TRBV6-5 combines with J gene TRBJ1-5, with 8 bases lining up with TRBD1. The CDR3 is 15 amino acids. Trimming removed 2 bases from V and 4 bases from J; junction bases left unmatched: 4. Germline V gives CDR1 MNHEY, CDR2 SVGAGI. The DNA for the CDR3 is TGTGCCAGCAGTTACGGGACAGGCGTAAATCAGCCCCAGCATTTT. Residues: CASSYGTGVNQPQHF.

The chain joins TRBV5-4 to TRBJ1-1; D might be TRBD1 (6 bases). With 0 bases removed from V and 5 bases from J, the gap between germline ends came to 14 bases. Germline CDR1 SGHNT, CDR2 YYREEE (reference sequence). The CDR3 extends over 15 amino acids. CDR3 loop: CASSLVGQRVTEAFF. The CDR3, as DNA: TGTGCCAGCAGCTTGGTAGGACAGCGAGTGACTGAAGCTTTCTTT. The entire variable domain, with the rest obtained from reference TRBV5-4 and TRBJ1-1, is as follows: ETGVTQSPTHLIKTRGQQVTLRCSSQSGHNTVSWYQQALGQGPQFIFQYYREEENGRGNFPPRFSGLQFPNYSSELNVNALELDDSALYLCASSLVGQRVTEAFFGQGTRLTVV.

The chain uses TRBV2 and TRBJ1-3; no clear D gene. Germline assignment: CDR1 SNHLY and CDR2 FYNNEI. The CDR3 is made up of 14 amino acids. Trimming took off 4 bases at V and 2 bases at J, with 9 bases between the two ends. The CDR3 reads CASSGWGAGNTIYF. The CDR3 DNA follows: TGTGCCAGCAGTGGGTGGGGAGCTGGAAACACCATATATTTT.

J is TRBJ2-7 and V is TRBV6-1; 9 nucleotides agree with TRBD2. The CDR3 covers 14 residues. Trimming removed 3 bases from V and 2 bases from J; junction bases left unmatched: 2. Germline assignment: CDR1 MNHNS and CDR2 SASEGT. The CDR3 reads CASSDSGGAYEQYV. Here the CDR3 DNA reads TGTGCCAGCAGTGATAGCGGGGGCGCCTACGAGCAGTACGTC.

The rearrangement joins TRBV3-1 (or the pseudogene TRBV3-2) to TRBJ2-2; TRBD2 matches 7 bases. The V segment lost 4 bases and the J segment 6 bases; nucleotides outside the gene matches: 8. The V gene's germline CDR1 is LGHDT and CDR2 YNNKEL (reference sequence). This CDR3 is built from 15 residues. CDR3 amino acids: CASSLYNSGPGELFF. The DNA for the CDR3 is TGTGCCAGCAGCCTCTACAATAGCGGGCCCGGGGAGCTGTTTTTT.

This chain uses TRBV7-9 with TRBJ2-3; 11 bases line up with TRBD2. The CDR3 is made up of 16 amino acids. Unmatched junction bases numbered 7, after V lost 5 bases and J lost 3 bases. Looked up from germline, CDR1 is SEHNR and CDR2 is FQNEAQ (reference sequence). The CDR3 bases are TGTGCCAGCAGCCCAGGACTAGCGGGCCCAACAGATACGCAGTATTTT. Encoded protein: CASSPGLAGPTDTQYF.

The V call is TRBV5-1, the J call TRBJ1-1; 8 bases match TRBD1. Losses at the gene ends were 8 bases for V and 1 base for J; bases not matched to a gene: 10. Germline V gene sequence: CDR1 SGHRS, CDR2 YFSETQ. The CDR3 contains 15 residues. The CDR3 is CASDRGEQSNTEAFF. The CDR3 bases are TGCGCCAGTGACAGGGGCGAACAATCGAACACTGAAGCTTTCTTT.